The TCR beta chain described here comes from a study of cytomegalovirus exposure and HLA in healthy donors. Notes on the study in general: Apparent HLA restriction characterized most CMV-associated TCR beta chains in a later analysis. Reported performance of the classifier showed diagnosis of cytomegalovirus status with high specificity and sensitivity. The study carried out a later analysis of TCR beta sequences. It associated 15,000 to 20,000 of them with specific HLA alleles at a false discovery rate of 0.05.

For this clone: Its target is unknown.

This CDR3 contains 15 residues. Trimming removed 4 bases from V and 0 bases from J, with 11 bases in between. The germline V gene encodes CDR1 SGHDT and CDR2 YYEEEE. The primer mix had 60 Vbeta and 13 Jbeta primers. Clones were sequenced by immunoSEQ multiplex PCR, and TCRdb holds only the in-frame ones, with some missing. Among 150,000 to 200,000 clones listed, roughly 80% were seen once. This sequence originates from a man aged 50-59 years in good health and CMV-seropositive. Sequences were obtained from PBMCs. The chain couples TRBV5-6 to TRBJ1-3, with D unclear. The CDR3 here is CASSRNSASGNTIYF. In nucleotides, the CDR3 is TGTGCCAGCAGCCGGAACAGTGCCTCTGGAAACACCATATATTTT.